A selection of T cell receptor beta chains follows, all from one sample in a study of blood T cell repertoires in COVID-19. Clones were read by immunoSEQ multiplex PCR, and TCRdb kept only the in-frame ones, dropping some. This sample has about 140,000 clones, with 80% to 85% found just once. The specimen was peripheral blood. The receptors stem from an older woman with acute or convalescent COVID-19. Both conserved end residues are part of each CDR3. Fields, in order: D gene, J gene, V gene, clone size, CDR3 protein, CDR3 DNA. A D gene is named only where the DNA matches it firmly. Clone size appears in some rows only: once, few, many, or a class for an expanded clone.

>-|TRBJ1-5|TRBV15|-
CATSSLVGAQPQHF
TGTGCCACCAGCAGTCTGGTAGGAGCTCAGCCCCAGCATTTT
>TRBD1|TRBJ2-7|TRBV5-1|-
CASSLLTGGTGEQYF
TGCGCCAGCAGCTTATTGACAGGGGGTACAGGCGAGCAGTACTTC
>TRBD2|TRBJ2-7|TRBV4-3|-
CASSQDPSGPYEQYF
TGCGCCAGCAGCCAAGACCCTAGCGGTCCCTACGAGCAGTACTTC
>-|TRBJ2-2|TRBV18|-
CASSLARTGELFF
TGTGCCAGCTCCCTAGCTCGCACCGGGGAGCTGTTTTTT
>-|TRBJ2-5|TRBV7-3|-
CASSLSSRETQYF
TGTGCCAGCAGCTTATCTAGTAGGGAGACCCAGTACTTC
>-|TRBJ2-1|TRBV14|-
CASSQGVGGVNNEQFF
TGTGCCAGCAGCCAGGGAGTAGGGGGGGTAAACAATGAGCAGTTCTTC
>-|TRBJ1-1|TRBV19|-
CASSLTGNTEAFF
TGTGCCAGTAGTTTGACAGGTAACACTGAAGCTTTCTTT
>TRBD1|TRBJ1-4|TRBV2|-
CASSTNRGPGEKLFF
TGTGCCAGCAGCACTAACAGGGGGCCCGGTGAAAAACTGTTTTTT
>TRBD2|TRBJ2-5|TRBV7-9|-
CASTLAGGQETQYF
TGTGCCAGCACTCTTGCGGGAGGACAAGAGACCCAGTACTTC
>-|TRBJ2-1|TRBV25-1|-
CASSEGGAQEQFF
TGTGCCAGCAGTGAAGGGGGGGCGCAGGAGCAGTTCTTC
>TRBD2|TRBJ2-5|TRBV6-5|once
CASTLGGGGETQYF
TGTGCCAGCACCTTGGGGGGGGGTGGTGAGACCCAGTACTTC
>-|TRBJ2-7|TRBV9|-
CASSVTGLGSYEQYF
TGTGCCAGCAGCGTTACAGGGTTAGGCTCCTACGAGCAGTACTTC
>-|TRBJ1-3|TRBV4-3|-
CASSQGQTRSSGNTIYF
TGCGCCAGCAGCCAAGGACAGACCCGGAGCTCTGGAAACACCATATATTTT
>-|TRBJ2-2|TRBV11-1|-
CASSDYGGSTGELFF
TGTGCCAGCAGCGACTATGGGGGCAGCACCGGGGAGCTGTTTTTT
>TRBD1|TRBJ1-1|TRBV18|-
CASSPARGDTEAFF
TGTGCCAGCTCACCGGCCAGGGGGGACACTGAAGCTTTCTTT
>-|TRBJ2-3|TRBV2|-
CASSGAGGTDTQYF
TGTGCCAGCAGTGGGGCAGGGGGGACAGATACGCAGTATTTT
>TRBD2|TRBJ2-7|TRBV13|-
CASSLGAGGDYEQYF
TGTGCCAGCAGCTTAGGAGCGGGAGGAGACTACGAGCAGTACTTC
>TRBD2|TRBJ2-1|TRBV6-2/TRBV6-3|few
CASRPRTSGNSYNEQFF
TGTGCCAGCAGACCTAGGACTAGCGGGAACTCCTACAATGAGCAGTTCTTC
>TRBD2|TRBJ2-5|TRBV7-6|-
CASSMLAGGGETQYF
TGTGCCAGCAGCATGCTAGCGGGAGGCGGAGAGACCCAGTACTTC
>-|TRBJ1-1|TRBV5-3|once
CARSLYTRTVNTEAFF
TGTGCCAGAAGCTTGTATACTAGGACGGTGAACACTGAAGCTTTCTTT
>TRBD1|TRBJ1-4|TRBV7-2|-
CASSMDRRSTNEKLFF
TGTGCCAGCAGCATGGACAGGCGCTCAACTAATGAAAAACTGTTTTTT
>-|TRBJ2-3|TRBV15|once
CATSRDRVRARTDTQYF
TGTGCCACCAGCAGAGATCGGGTCAGAGCGAGAACAGATACGCAGTATTTT
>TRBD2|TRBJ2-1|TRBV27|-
CASSLYGGERFLYNEQFF
TGTGCCAGCAGTTTATATGGGGGGGAGCGATTCCTATACAATGAGCAGTTCTTC
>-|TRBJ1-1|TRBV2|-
CASSPSPNTEAFF
TGTGCCAGCAGTCCCAGTCCGAACACTGAAGCTTTCTTT
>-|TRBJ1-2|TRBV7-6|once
CASSPQDEKGYTF
TGTGCCAGCAGCCCCCAGGATGAGAAGGGCTACACCTTC
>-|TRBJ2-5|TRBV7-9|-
CASRVADQETQYF
TGTGCCAGCAGGGTAGCGGACCAAGAGACCCAGTACTTC
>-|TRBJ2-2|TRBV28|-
CASSAMGRTGELFF
TGTGCCAGCAGTGCAATGGGCCGGACCGGGGAGCTGTTTTTT
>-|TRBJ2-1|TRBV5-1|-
CASSLTGGFYNEQFF
TGCGCCAGCAGCCTAACCGGGGGATTTTACAATGAGCAGTTCTTC
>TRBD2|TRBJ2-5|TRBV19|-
CASSQGLAGETQYF
TGTGCCAGTAGCCAGGGACTAGCGGGAGAGACCCAGTACTTC
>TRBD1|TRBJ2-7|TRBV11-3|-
CASSLGQGNFHEQYF
TGTGCCAGCAGCTTAGGACAGGGTAATTTCCACGAGCAGTACTTC
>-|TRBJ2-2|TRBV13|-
CASSPSFGGNTGELFF
TGTGCCAGCAGCCCCAGCTTCGGAGGGAACACCGGGGAGCTGTTTTTT
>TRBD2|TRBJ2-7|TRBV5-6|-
CASSWGEGLHEQYF
TGTGCCAGCAGCTGGGGGGAGGGTCTCCACGAGCAGTACTTC
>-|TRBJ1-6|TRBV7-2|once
CASSSLGPGVSPLHF
TGTGCCAGCAGCTCCCTCGGGCCAGGGGTTTCACCCCTCCACTTT
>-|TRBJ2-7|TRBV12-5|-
CASGLVPSVRDISYEQYF
TGTGCTAGTGGTTTGGTACCCTCGGTCCGGGACATCTCCTACGAGCAGTACTTC
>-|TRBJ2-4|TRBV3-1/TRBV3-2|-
CASSQGLVRDIQYF
TGTGCCAGCAGCCAAGGGCTAGTCAGGGACATTCAGTACTTC
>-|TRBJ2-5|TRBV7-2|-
CASSPPTGETQYF
TGTGCCAGCAGCCCCCCAACAGGGGAGACCCAGTACTTC
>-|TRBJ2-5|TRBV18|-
CASSPRGQLETQYF
TGTGCCAGCTCACCCAGGGGTCAACTAGAGACCCAGTACTTC
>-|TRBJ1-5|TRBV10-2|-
CASSAGWQGHNQPQHF
TGCGCCAGCAGTGCGGGGTGGCAGGGACACAATCAGCCCCAGCATTTT
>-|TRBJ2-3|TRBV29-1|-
CSVEGGFTDTQYF
TGCAGCGTTGAGGGGGGTTTCACAGATACGCAGTATTTT
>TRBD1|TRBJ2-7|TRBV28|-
CASSRLRGLSYEQYF
TGTGCCAGCAGCCGGCTCAGGGGGCTCTCCTACGAGCAGTACTTC
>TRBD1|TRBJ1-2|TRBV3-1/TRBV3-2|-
CASSQEMGQLYGYTF
TGTGCCAGCAGCCAAGAAATGGGACAGCTCTATGGCTACACCTTC
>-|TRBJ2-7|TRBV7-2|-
CASSLTSSVVYEQYF
TGTGCCAGCAGCTTAACTAGTTCTGTTGTGTACGAGCAGTACTTC
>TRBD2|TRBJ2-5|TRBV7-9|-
CASSLASGRLETQYF
TGTGCCAGCAGCTTGGCTAGCGGGAGATTGGAGACCCAGTACTTC
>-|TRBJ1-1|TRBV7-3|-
CASSPRRATEAFF
TGTGCCAGCAGCCCCCGGCGGGCGACTGAAGCTTTCTTT
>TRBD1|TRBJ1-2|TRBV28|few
CASSLWTGDYGYTF
TGTGCCAGCAGTTTATGGACAGGGGACTATGGCTACACCTTC
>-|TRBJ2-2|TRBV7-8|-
CANQMGPSGTGELFF
TGTGCCAACCAAATGGGGCCGAGTGGCACCGGGGAGCTGTTTTTT
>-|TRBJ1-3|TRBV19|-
CASSIGGTASGNTIYF
TGTGCCAGTAGTATCGGCGGAACGGCCTCTGGAAACACCATATATTTT
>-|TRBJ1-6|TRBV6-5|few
CASSYLQGNSPLHF
TGTGCCAGCAGTTACCTCCAGGGTAATTCACCCCTCCACTTT
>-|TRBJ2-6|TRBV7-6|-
CASSLNQFGSGANVLTF
TGTGCCAGCAGCTTAAATCAGTTTGGCTCTGGGGCCAACGTCCTGACTTTC
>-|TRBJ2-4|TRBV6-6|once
CASSHPDIQYF
TGTGCCAGCAGTCACCCAGACATTCAGTACTTC
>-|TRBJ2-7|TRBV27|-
CASSLSLPVNEQYF
TGTGCCAGCAGTCTTTCCCTCCCGGTGAACGAGCAGTACTTC
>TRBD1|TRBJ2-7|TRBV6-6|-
CASSYGTGAYEQYF
TGTGCCAGCAGTTACGGGACAGGGGCCTACGAGCAGTACTTC
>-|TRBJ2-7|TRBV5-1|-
CASSLGTVSSYEQYF
TGCGCCAGCAGCCTAGGGACTGTTAGCTCCTACGAGCAGTACTTC
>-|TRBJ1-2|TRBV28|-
CASRLMMDYGYTF
TGCGCCAGCAGACTGATGATGGACTATGGCTACACCTTC
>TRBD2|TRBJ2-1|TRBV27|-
CASSFETSGNEQFF
TGTGCCAGCAGTTTCGAGACTAGCGGGAATGAGCAGTTCTTC
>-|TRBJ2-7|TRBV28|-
CASTFLREQYF
TGTGCCAGCACTTTCTTGCGGGAGCAGTACTTC
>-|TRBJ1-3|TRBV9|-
CASSSDSVSGNTIYF
TGTGCCAGCAGCTCTGACAGCGTCTCTGGAAACACCATATATTTT